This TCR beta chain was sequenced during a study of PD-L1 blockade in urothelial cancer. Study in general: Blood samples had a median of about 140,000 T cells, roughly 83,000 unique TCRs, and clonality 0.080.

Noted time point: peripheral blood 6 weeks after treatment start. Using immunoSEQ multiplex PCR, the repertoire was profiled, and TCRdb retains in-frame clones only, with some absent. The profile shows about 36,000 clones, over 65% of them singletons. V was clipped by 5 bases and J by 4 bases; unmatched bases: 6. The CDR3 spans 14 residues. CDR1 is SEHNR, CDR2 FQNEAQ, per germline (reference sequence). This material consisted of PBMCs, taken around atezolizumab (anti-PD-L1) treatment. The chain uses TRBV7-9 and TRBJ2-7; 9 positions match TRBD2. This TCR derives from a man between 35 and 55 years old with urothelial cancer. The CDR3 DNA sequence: TGTGCCAGCAGCCGCGGGAGGGATAGATACGAGCAGTACTTC. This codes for CASSRGRDRYEQYF.